This TCR beta chain was observed in a study of PD-L1 blockade in urothelial cancer. Overall study: When patients started atezolizumab around 2014, it was given at 1,200 mg intravenously every 3 weeks. Peripheral blood specimens exhibited a median yield of about 140,000 T cells. General observations from the study: In blood sampled pretreatment, TCR clonality below the median predicted better survival.

Germline V gene sequence: CDR1 LNHNV, CDR2 YYDKDF (reference sequence). The CDR3 has 14 residues. Losses at the gene ends were 5 bases for V and 3 bases for J; bases not matched to a gene: 6. Time point in this sample: peripheral blood 6 weeks after treatment start. The authors spiked synthetic TCR analog templates into each PCR. The assay was immunoSEQ multiplex PCR, and TCRdb's table has in-frame clones only and misses some. In the table there are about 90,000 clones, less than 90% of which are singletons. Comments on this clone: Its antigen is undetermined.

This TCR was sampled from a man aged 70 or older with urothelial cancer. This specimen consisted of PBMCs, obtained around atezolizumab (anti-PD-L1) treatment. This chain links TRBV15 with TRBJ2-7; 8 bases line up with TRBD1. Here the CDR3 DNA reads TGTGCCACCAGCGTCCGGGACAGGTACTACGAGCAGTACTTC. Residues: CATSVRDRYYEQYF.